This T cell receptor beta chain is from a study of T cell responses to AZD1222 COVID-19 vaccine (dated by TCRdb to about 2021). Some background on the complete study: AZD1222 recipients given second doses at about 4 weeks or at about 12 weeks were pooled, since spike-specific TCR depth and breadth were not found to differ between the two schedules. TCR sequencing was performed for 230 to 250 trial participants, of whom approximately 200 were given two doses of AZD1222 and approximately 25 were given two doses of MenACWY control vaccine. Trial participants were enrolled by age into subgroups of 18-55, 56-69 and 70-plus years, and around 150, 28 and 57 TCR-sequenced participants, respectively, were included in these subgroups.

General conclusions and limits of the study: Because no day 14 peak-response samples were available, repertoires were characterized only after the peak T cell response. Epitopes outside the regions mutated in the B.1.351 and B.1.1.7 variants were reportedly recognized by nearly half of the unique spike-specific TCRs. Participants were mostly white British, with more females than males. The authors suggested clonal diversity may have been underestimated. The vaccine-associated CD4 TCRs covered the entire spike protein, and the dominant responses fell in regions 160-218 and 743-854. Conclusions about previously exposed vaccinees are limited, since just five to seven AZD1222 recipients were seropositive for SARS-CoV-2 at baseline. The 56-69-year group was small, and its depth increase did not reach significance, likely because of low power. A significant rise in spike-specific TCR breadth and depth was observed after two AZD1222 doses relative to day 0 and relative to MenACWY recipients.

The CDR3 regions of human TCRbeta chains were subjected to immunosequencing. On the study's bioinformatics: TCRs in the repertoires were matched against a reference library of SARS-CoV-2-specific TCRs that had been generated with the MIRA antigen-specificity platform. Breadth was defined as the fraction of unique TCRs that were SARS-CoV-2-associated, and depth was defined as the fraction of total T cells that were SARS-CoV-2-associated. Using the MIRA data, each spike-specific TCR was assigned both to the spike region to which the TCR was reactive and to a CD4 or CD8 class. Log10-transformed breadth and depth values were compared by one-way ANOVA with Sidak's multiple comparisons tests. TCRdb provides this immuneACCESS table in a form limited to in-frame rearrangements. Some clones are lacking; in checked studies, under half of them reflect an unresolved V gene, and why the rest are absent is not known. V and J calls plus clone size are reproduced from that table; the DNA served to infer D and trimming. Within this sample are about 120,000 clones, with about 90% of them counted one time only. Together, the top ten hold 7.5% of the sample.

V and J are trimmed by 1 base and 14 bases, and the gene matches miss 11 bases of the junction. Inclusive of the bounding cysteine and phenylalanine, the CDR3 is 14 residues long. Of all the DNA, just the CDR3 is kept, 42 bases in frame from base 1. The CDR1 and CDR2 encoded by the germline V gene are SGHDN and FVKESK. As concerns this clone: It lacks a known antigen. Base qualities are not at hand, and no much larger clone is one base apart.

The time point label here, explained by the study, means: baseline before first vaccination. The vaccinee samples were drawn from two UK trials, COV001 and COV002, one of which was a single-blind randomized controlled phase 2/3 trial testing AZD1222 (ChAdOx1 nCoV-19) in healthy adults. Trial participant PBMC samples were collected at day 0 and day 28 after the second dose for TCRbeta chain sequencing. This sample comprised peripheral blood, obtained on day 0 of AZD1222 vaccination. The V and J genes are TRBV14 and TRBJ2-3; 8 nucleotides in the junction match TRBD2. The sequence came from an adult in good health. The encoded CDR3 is CASSQGTPGLGPYF. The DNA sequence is TGTGCCAGCAGCCAAGGGACCCCGGGACTAGGTCCGTATTTT.